This T cell receptor (beta chain) originates from a study of OX40 agonist ivuxolimab in advanced cancers. Overall study context: Checkpoint inhibitors had been given previously to under 50% of patients.

Autoimmune disease history or systemic immunosuppression disqualified patients. TCRdb's table, derived via immunoSEQ multiplex PCR, lists solely in-frame clones and lacks some. This table holds 60,000 to 75,000 clones, more than 80% found once. The CDR3 has 15 amino acids. The ends were cut back, 1 base at V and 6 bases at J, with 13 bases in the middle. Germline V gene data show CDR1 as SGHDN and CDR2 as FVKESK. The chain uses TRBV14 and TRBJ2-4, with a possible D match to TRBD2 (5 bases). Sequenced material: CD4+ or CD8+ T cells sorted from blood, taken in a trial of the OX40 agonist ivuxolimab. The receptor's source is an adult with an advanced solid tumor such as melanoma, head and neck, liver or kidney cancer. CDR3 sequence: CASSQANYRGNIQYF. CDR3 coding DNA: TGTGCCAGCAGCCAAGCGAACTATCGGGGAAACATTCAGTACTTC.